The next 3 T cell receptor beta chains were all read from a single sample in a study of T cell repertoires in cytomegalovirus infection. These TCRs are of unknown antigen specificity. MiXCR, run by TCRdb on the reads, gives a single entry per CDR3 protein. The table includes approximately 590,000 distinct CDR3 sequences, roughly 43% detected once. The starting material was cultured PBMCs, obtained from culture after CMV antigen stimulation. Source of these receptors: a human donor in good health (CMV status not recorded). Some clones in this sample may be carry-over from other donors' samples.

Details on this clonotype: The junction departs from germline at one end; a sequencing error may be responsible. The CDR3 spells CASSQQTMLHF. CDR3 DNA: TGTGCCAGTAGCCAACAGACCATGTTACACTTC. V gene TRBV19 combines with J gene TRBJ1-2; D not resolved. Germline V gives CDR1 LNHDA, CDR2 SQIVND (reference sequence). The CDR3 loop spans 11 amino acids.

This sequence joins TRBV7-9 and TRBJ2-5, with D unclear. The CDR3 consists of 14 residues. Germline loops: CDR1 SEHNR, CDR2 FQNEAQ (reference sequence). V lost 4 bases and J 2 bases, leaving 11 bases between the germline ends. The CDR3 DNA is TGTGCCAGCAGCTGGGCCTCAGGTCAAGAGACCCAGTACTTC. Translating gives CASSWASGQETQYF.

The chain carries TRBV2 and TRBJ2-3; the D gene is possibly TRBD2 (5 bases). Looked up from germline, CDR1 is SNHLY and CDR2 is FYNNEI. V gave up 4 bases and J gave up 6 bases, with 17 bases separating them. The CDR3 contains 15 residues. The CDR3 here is CASSGTGLIPDTQYF. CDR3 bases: TGTGCCAGCAGTGGGACTGGGCTAATACCGGATACGCAGTATTTT.